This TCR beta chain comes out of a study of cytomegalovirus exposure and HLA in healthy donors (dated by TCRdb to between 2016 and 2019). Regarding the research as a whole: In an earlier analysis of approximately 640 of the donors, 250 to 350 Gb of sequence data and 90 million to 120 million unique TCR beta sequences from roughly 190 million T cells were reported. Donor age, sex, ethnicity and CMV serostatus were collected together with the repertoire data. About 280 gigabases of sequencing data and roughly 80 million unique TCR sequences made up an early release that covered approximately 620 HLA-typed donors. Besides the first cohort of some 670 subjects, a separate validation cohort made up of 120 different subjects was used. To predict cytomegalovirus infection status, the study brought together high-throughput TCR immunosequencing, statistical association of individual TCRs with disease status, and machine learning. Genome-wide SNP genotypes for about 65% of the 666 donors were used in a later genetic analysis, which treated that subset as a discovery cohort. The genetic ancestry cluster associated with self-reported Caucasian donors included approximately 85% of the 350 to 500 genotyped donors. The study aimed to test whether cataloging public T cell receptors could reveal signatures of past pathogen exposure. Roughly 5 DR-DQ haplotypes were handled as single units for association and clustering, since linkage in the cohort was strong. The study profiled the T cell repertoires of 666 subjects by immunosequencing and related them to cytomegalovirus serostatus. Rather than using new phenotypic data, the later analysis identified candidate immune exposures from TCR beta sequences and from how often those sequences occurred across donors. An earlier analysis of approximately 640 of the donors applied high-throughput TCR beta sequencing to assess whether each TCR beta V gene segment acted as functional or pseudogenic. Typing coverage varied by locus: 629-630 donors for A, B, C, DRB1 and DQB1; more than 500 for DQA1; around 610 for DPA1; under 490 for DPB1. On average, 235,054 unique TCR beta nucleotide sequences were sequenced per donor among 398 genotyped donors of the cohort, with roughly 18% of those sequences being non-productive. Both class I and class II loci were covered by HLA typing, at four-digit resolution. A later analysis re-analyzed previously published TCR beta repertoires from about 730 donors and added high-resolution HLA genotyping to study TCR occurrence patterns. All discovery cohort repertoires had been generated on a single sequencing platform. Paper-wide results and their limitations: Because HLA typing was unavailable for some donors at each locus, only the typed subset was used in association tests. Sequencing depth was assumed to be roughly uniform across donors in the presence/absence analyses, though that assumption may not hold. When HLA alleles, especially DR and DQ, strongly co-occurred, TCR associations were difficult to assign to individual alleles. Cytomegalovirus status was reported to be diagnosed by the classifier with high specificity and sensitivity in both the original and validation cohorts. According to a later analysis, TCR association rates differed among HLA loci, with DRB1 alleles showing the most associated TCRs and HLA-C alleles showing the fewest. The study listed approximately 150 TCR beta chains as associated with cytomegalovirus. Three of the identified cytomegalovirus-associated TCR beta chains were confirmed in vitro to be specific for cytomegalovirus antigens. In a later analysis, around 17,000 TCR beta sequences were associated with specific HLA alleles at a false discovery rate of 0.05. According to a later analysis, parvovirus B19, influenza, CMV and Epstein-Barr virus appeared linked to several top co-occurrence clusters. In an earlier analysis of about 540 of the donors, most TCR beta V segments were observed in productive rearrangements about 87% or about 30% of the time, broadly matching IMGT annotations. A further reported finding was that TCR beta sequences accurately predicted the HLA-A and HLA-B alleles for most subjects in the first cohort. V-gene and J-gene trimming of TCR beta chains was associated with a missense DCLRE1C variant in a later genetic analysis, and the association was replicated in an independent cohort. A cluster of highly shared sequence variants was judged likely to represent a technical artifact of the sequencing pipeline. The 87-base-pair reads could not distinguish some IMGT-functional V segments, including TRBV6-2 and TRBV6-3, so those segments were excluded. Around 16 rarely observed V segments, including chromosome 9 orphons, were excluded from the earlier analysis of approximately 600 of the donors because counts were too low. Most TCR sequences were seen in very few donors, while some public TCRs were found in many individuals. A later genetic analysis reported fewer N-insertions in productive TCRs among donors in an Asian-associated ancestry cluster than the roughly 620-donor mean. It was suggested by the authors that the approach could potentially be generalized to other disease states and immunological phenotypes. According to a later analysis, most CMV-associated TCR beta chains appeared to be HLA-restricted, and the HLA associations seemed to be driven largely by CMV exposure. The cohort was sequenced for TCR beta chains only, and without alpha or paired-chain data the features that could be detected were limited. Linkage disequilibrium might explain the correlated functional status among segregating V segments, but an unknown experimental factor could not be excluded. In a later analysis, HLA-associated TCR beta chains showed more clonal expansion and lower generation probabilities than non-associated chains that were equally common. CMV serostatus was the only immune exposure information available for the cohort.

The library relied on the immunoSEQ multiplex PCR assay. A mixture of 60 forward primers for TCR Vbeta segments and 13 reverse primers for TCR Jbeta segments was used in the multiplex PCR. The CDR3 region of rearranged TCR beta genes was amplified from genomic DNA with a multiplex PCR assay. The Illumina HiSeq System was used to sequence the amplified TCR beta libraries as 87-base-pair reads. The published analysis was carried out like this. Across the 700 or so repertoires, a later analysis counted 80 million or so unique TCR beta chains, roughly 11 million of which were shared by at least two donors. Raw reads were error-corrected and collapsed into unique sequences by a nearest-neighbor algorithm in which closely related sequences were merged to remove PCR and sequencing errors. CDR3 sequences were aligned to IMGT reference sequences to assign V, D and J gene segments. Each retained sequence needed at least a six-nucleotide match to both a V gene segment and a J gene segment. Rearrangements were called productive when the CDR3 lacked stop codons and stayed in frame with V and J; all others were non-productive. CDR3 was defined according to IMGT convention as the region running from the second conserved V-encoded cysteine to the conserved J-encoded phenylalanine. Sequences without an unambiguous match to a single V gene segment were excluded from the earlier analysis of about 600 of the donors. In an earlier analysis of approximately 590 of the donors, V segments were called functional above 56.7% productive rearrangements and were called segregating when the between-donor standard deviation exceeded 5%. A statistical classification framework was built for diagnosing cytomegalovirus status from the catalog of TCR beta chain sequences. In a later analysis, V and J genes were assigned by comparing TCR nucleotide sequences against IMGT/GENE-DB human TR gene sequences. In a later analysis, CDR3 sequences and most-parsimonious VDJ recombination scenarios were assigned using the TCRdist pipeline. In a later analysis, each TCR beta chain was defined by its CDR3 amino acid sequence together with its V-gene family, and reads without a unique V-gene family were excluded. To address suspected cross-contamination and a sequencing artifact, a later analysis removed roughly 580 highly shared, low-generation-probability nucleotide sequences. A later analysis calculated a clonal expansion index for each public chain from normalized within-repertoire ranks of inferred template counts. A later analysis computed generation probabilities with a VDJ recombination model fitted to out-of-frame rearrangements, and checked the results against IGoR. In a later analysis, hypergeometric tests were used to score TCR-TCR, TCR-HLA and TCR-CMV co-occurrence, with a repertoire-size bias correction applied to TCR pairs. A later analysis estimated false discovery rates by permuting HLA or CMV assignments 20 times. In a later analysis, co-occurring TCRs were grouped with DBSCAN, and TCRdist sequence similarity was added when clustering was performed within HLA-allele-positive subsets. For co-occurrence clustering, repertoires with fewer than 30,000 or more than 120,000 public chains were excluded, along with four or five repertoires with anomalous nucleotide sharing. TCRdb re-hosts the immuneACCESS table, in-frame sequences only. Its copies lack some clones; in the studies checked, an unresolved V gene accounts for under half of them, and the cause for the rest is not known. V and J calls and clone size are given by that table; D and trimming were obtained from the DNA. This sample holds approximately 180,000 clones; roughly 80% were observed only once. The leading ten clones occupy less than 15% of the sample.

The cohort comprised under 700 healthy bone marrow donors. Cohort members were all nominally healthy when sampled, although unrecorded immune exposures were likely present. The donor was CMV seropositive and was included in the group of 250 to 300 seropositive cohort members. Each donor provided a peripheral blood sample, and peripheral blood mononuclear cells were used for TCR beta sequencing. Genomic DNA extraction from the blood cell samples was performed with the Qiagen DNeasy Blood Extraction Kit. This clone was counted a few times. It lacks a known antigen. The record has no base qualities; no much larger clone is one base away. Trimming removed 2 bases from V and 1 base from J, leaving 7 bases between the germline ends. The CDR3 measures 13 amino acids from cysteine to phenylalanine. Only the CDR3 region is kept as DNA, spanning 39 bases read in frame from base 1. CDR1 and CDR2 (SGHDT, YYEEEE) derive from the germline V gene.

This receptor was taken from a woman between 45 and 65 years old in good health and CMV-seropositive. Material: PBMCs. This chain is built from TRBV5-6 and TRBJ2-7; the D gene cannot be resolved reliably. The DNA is TGTGCCAGCAGCTTTCCGGGTTCCTACGAGCAGTACTTC. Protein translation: CASSFPGSYEQYF.